Listed below are T cell receptor beta chains from one sample, sequenced in a study of control samples from healthy donors and cancer patients. Some clones are missing from TCRdb's copy, which holds only in-frame ones; the method was immunoSEQ multiplex PCR. The table has approximately 140,000 clones, roughly 92% seen once. The sequencing input was blood. The receptors shown here come from a middle-aged man in good health. Both conserved end residues are part of each CDR3. A D gene is named only where the DNA matches it firmly. For some rows the clone size is stated as once, few or many, or as a class when expanded; others skip it.

clone size | D gene | J gene | V gene | CDR3 DNA | CDR3 protein
. | TRBD2 | TRBJ2-1 | TRBV28 | TGTGCCAGCAGTTGGACTAGCGGGAATAGTGATGAGCAGTTCTTC | CASSWTSGNSDEQFF
. | . | TRBJ2-1 | TRBV11-2 | TGTGCCAGCAGCCTGGGACGGCTAAACGAGCAGTTCTTC | CASSLGRLNEQFF
. | . | TRBJ2-7 | TRBV28 | TGTGCCAGCAGTATAGGGGGGAGAGGGTACGAGCAGTACTTC | CASSIGGRGYEQYF
. | . | TRBJ1-1 | TRBV10-3 | TGTGCCATCAGTGAGGGACAATTCACTGAAGCTTTCTTT | CAISEGQFTEAFF
. | TRBD1 | TRBJ2-3 | TRBV2 | TGTGCCTACGGACAGGAAACAGATACGCAGTATTTT | CAYGQETDTQYF
. | . | TRBJ1-6 | TRBV7-9 | TGTGCCAGCAGCTTAAGTAATTCACCCCTCCACTTT | CASSLSNSPLHF
. | . | TRBJ1-4 | TRBV5-1 | TGCGCCAGCAGCTTTTCTGGGGAAAAACTGTTTTTT | CASSFSGEKLFF
once | . | TRBJ1-6 | TRBV9 | TGTGCCAGCAGCGCGGACGGAGATTTCGGAGGCCCAAATAGGCCCCTCCACTTT | CASSADGDFGGPNRPLHF
. | . | TRBJ2-7 | TRBV5-1 | TGCGCCAGCAGCTTGGGGGGGGCGCGGTTCTCCGAGCAGTACTTC | CASSLGGARFSEQYF
once | TRBD2 | TRBJ2-4 | TRBV10-1 | TGCGCCAGCAGACCCCTGATGGTAGCGGGGGTGGACAAAAACATTCAGTACTTC | CASRPLMVAGVDKNIQYF
. | . | TRBJ1-2 | TRBV7-9 | TGTGCCAGCAGCTTACCAGCTAACTATGGCTACACCTTC | CASSLPANYGYTF
. | . | TRBJ2-3 | TRBV24-1 | TGTGCCACCAGTGAGGCAGATACGCAGTATTTT | CATSEADTQYF
. | . | TRBJ2-7 | TRBV4-1 | TGCGCCAGCAGCCAAAGTACAGGGTCCTACGAGCAGTACTTC | CASSQSTGSYEQYF
. | TRBD2 | TRBJ2-7 | TRBV14 | TGTGCCAGCAGCCAAAAAAAGCGGGAGGGCCGTCGGGAGCAGTACTTC | CASSQKKREGRREQYF
. | TRBD1 | TRBJ1-6 | TRBV7-9 | TGTGCCAGCAGCTTCCGGCACCAGACAGGGGAGGGTTCACCCCTCCACTTT | CASSFRHQTGEGSPLHF
. | . | TRBJ1-1 | TRBV15 | TGTGCCACCAGCAGAGATCTATCCACTGAAGCTTTCTTT | CATSRDLSTEAFF
. | . | TRBJ1-1 | TRBV7-9 | TGTGCCAGCAGCTCCCGCCAGGGGACTGAAGCTTTCTTT | CASSSRQGTEAFF
. | TRBD2 | TRBJ2-7 | TRBV9 | TGTGCCAGCAGCGTAGGCGGGGGGATCTCCTACGAGCAGTACTTC | CASSVGGGISYEQYF
. | TRBD1 | TRBJ2-7 | TRBV7-2 | TGTGCCAGCAGCTTACTCCAAGGGACAGGGGAATACGAGCAGTACTTC | CASSLLQGTGEYEQYF
. | . | TRBJ2-1 | TRBV5-1 | TGCGCCAGCAGTTCCTTAACCCAGCGGGACACCTACAATGAGCAGTTCTTC | CASSSLTQRDTYNEQFF
. | TRBD2 | TRBJ2-7 | TRBV5-6 | TGTGCCGGGAGCGAGATGACTAGCGGGAGCTCCTACGAGCAGTACTTC | CAGSEMTSGSSYEQYF
. | . | TRBJ2-2 | TRBV30 | TGTGCCTGGAGGCGACAGGCCAGCGGGGAGCTGTTTTTT | CAWRRQASGELFF
. | . | TRBJ2-7 | TRBV7-9 | TGTGCCAGCAGCTTGAGCCCAAACGAGCAGTACTTC | CASSLSPNEQYF
. | . | TRBJ1-4 | TRBV9 | TGTGCCAGCAGCGTAGACGACACCAGAGGGGAAAAACTGTTTTTT | CASSVDDTRGEKLFF
. | . | TRBJ1-1 | TRBV3-1/TRBV3-2 | TGTGCCAGCAGCCAAGAGAGCCGACGAGAAGCTTTCTTT | CASSQESRREAFF
once | . | TRBJ2-5 | TRBV13 | TGTGCCAGCAGCTTAGCGTGGGTCGGCCAAGAGACCCAGTACTTC | CASSLAWVGQETQYF
. | . | TRBJ1-5 | TRBV7-2 | TGTGCCAGCAGCTTAGGTCGGGATAGCAATCAGCCCCAGCATTTT | CASSLGRDSNQPQHF
. | . | TRBJ1-2 | TRBV21-1 | TGTGCCAGCAACTGCAAACCCCCAAAACGGCCGGACAGGGGATTTTCTAACTATGGCTACACCTTC | CASNCKPPKRPDRGFSNYGYTF